This T cell receptor (beta chain) was recovered during a study of blood T cells in healthy people across ages. Together with a sample-barcoded 5' primer, a J-beta primer mix was included in a second PCR lasting roughly 7 to 11 cycles. MiXCR, applied by TCRdb to the 5' RACE reads, yields one record per CDR3 protein. The table has around 600,000 distinct CDR3 sequences, roughly 43% seen once; the top ten hold around 25%. Looked up from germline, CDR1 is SGHRS and CDR2 is YFSETQ. V was clipped by 0 bases and J by 5 bases, with 11 bases between them. This CDR3 contains 14 residues. Total RNA, at least 5.5 micrograms per sample, was extracted from PBMCs. Worth noting for this clonotype: The antigen is not known.

Study-wide results and caveats: Aged donors had fewer naive CD4+ cells and lower diversity than long-lived donors.

The genes are TRBV5-1 and TRBJ2-5; D is undetermined. Sequenced sample: blood. This TCR was sampled from a man older than 75 in good health. CDR3 bases: TGCGCCAGCAGCTTGGGTTGGAGATGGGAGACCCAGTACTTC. It encodes CASSLGWRWETQYF.